One sample yielded the 16 T cell receptor beta chains listed below, sequenced in a study of OX40 agonist ivuxolimab in advanced cancers. The data were produced by immunoSEQ multiplex PCR, yet TCRdb's version contains in-frame clones alone and is incomplete. Altogether 40,000 or so clones are present, approximately 80% being singletons, with the ten largest covering 39%. This specimen was CD4+ or CD8+ T cells sorted from blood, taken in a trial of the OX40 agonist ivuxolimab. The receptors shown here come from an adult with an advanced solid tumor such as melanoma, head and neck, liver or kidney cancer.

The gene calls are TRBV7-2 and TRBJ2-6; D unresolved. Trimming shortened V by 3 bases and J by 4 bases, and 10 bases separated the two germline ends. CDR3 length: 15 residues. From germline, CDR1 is SGHTA and CDR2 FQGNSA. The CDR3 sequence: CASSFSPLGANVLTF. CDR3 nucleotides: TGTGCCAGCAGCTTCAGCCCCTTGGGGGCCAACGTCCTGACTTTC. Based on the CDR3 plus reference TRBV7-2 and TRBJ2-6, the full variable domain is GAGVSQSPSNKVTEKGKDVELRCDPISGHTALYWYRQSLGQGLEFLIYFQGNSAPDKSGLPSDRFSAERTGGSVSTLTIQRTQQEDSAVYLCASSFSPLGANVLTFGAGSRLTVL.

The V call is TRBV2, the J call TRBJ1-4; D not certain. The CDR3 runs 15 residues. V was shortened by 5 bases and J by 2 bases, with 12 bases between the two germline ends. From germline, CDR1 is SNHLY and CDR2 FYNNEI. This CDR3 reads CASSRDASTNEKLFF. The CDR3 DNA reads TGTGCCAGCAGTCGGGATGCGTCCACTAATGAAAAACTGTTTTTT. The full variable domain, completed using reference TRBV2 and TRBJ1-4, is EPEVTQTPSHQVTQMGQEVILRCVPISNHLYFYWYRQILGQKVEFLVSFYNNEISEKSEIFDDQFSVERPDGSNFTLKIRSTKLEDSAMYFCASSRDASTNEKLFFGSGTQLSVL.

This clone came up once. The chain has TRBV28 and TRBJ2-4; 11 bases match TRBD1. This CDR3 has 14 amino acids. Germline CDR1 reads MDHEN; CDR2 reads SYDVKM. V was pared by 10 bases and J by 3 bases, with 5 bases of the junction left unmatched. CDR3 region: CATGTGGVKNIQYF. Written as DNA, the CDR3 is TGTGCCACCGGGACAGGGGGAGTCAAAAACATTCAGTACTTC. Together with reference TRBV28 and TRBJ2-4, the CDR3 gives the full variable domain: DVKVTQSSRYLVKRTGEKVFLECVQDMDHENMFWYRQDPGLGLRLIYFSYDVKMKEKGDIPEGYSVSREKKERFSLILESASTNQTSMYLCATGTGGVKNIQYFGAGTRLSVL.

A few counts support this clone. The chain has TRBV9 and TRBJ2-7; 7 bases fit TRBD2. Germline loops: CDR1 SGDLS, CDR2 YYNGEE. Unmatched junction bases numbered 11, after V lost 9 bases and J lost 5 bases. This CDR3 is built from 13 residues. CDR3 amino acids: CAISRAGLDEQYF. The CDR3, as DNA: TGTGCCATCTCCCGAGCGGGACTGGACGAGCAGTACTTC.

The V gene is TRBV6-6, the J gene TRBJ1-4; 9 bases match TRBD1. V was pared by 6 bases and J by 8 bases, with 4 bases of the junction left unmatched. In germline, CDR1 is MNHNY, CDR2 SVGAGI (reference sequence). The CDR3 loop spans 13 amino acids. The CDR3: CASSLGTGEKLFF. Written as DNA, the CDR3 is TGTGCCAGCAGCCTTGGGACAGGGGAAAAACTGTTTTTT.

This sequence joins TRBV30 and TRBJ2-5; D unclear. The V and J ends lost 2 bases and 6 bases respectively, with 10 bases between them. This CDR3 is 12 amino acids long. Germline CDR1 and CDR2: GTSNPN and SVGIG (reference sequence). The CDR3 region has the DNA TGTGCCTGGAGTATAAATTTGAAGACCCAGTACTTC. This translates into CAWSINLKTQYF.

The rearrangement links TRBV19 to TRBJ2-7; unclear D gene. The CDR3 loop spans 14 amino acids. V dropped 1 base and J dropped 2 bases, with 9 bases sitting between them. Looked up from germline, CDR1 is LNHDA and CDR2 is SQIVND (reference sequence). The CDR3 loop is CASSIGRGPYEQYF. CDR3 sequence (DNA): TGTGCCAGTAGTATAGGCCGAGGCCCCTACGAGCAGTACTTC. Full variable domain (remainder filled in from reference TRBV19 and TRBJ2-7): DGGITQSPKYLFRKEGQNVTLSCEQNLNHDAMYWYRQDPGQGLRLIYYSQIVNDFQKGDIAEGYSVSREKKESFPLTVTSAQKNPTAFYLCASSIGRGPYEQYFGPGTRLTVT.

The chain carries TRBV7-8 and TRBJ2-1, with TRBD1 identical over 12 bases. Per germline, CDR1 SGHVS and CDR2 FQNEAQ. Germline trimming cut 5 bases from V and 8 bases from J; bases unmatched to any gene: 13. This CDR3 is 17 amino acids long. This CDR3 is CASSPNRPGQGADEQFF. The DNA of the CDR3 is TGTGCCAGCAGCCCAAACCGACCGGGACAGGGGGCGGATGAGCAGTTCTTC.

This sequence joins TRBV4-1 and TRBJ1-6, with D possibly TRBD1 on 5 matching bases. The germline CDR1 and CDR2 sequences are MGHRA and YSYEKL. Trimming removed 1 base from V and 7 bases from J, with 14 bases in between. CDR3 size: 16 residues. The CDR3 nucleotides are TGCGCCAGCAGCCAAGGACCCTTGGGGGGGAATTCACCCCTCCACTTT. Residues: CASSQGPLGGNSPLHF.

V and J are TRBV13 and TRBJ1-4, with D unresolved. The V end lost 6 bases, the J end lost 0 bases, and 8 bases lay between the germline ends. The CDR3 runs to 14 residues. Germline lookup yields CDR1 PRHDT and CDR2 FYEKMQ (reference sequence). The CDR3 DNA follows: TGTGCCAGCAGTCACGATACAACTAATGAAAAACTGTTTTTT. Its translation is CASSHDTTNEKLFF. The full variable domain, completed using reference TRBV13 and TRBJ1-4, is AAGVIQSPRHLIKEKRETATLKCYPIPRHDTVYWYQQGPGQDPQFLISFYEKMQSDKGSIPDRFSAQQFSDYHSELNMSSLELGDSALYFCASSHDTTNEKLFFGSGTQLSVL.

The genes are TRBV9 and TRBJ2-3; D remains ambiguous. The V gene's germline CDR1 is SGDLS and CDR2 YYNGEE. This CDR3 contains 14 residues. Trimming cost V 1 base and J 2 bases, with 8 bases left between them. The CDR3 DNA follows: TGTGCCAGCAGCGTAAGGGCTGACACAGATACGCAGTATTTT. It is translated as CASSVRADTDTQYF.

J is TRBJ2-2 and V is TRBV6-1, with 8 bases identical to TRBD1. The J segment lost 0 bases and the V segment lost 3 bases, leaving 3 bases of the junction unmatched. This CDR3 is built from 16 residues. Germline V gives CDR1 MNHNS, CDR2 SASEGT. The CDR3: CASSDRGPTNTGELFF. The CDR3, as DNA: TGTGCCAGCAGTGACAGGGGGCCTACGAACACCGGGGAGCTGTTTTTT.

This clone has a handful of counts. This chain links TRBV7-3 with TRBJ1-6; no definite D call. V lost 1 base to trimming and J lost 8 bases, with 6 bases between them. CDR1 SGHTA and CDR2 FQGTGA come from the germline V gene. This CDR3 is 13 amino acids long. The chain's CDR3 is CASSLMMDSPLHF. DNA of the CDR3: TGTGCCAGCAGCTTAATGATGGATTCACCCCTCCACTTT.

The V gene is TRBV6-6, the J gene TRBJ2-5; 8 bases line up with TRBD1. The V and J ends lost 5 bases and 5 bases, in that order; junction bases with no gene match: 7. CDR3 length: 14 amino acids. Looked up from germline, CDR1 is MNHNY and CDR2 is SVGAGI (reference sequence). This CDR3 reads CASSQDRALETQYF. The CDR3 region has the DNA TGTGCCAGCAGTCAGGACAGGGCGTTGGAGACCCAGTACTTC.

The chain uses TRBV29-1 and TRBJ2-5; D possibly corresponds to TRBD2 (6 bases). This CDR3 is built from 12 residues. Trimming removed 3 bases from V and 5 bases from J, with 10 bases in between. Germline CDR1 SQVTM, CDR2 ANQGSEA. CDR3 DNA sequence: TGCAGCGTTGAGGGGGGTCGGGAGACCCAGTACTTC. It specifies CSVEGGRETQYF.

The V call is TRBV13, the J call TRBJ1-2; TRBD1 agrees at 9 bases. Per the germline V gene, CDR1 is PRHDT and CDR2 is FYEKMQ (reference sequence). The V segment lost 6 bases and the J segment 4 bases; nucleotides outside the gene matches: 9. This CDR3 has 15 amino acids. The CDR3 DNA is TGTGCCAGCAGTACACAGGGGGCGCAGAGCTATGGCTACACCTTC. Its protein is CASSTQGAQSYGYTF.